Listed below are T cell receptor beta chains from one sample, sequenced in a study of blood T cell repertoires in COVID-19. Sequenced by immunoSEQ multiplex PCR; TCRdb stores in-frame clones only, minus some. The table has about 62,000 clones, around nine tenths seen once. The sample taken for sequencing was peripheral blood. The source of these receptors is a human donor in a cohort sampled during active COVID-19. Each CDR3 is given with its conserved first and last residue. The order of the fields is clone size, J gene, V gene, D gene, CDR3 length, CDR3 DNA, CDR3 protein. The D gene is left open where the match is weak. The size entry is marked missing in some rows and otherwise reads once, few, many or a size class.

>.|TRBJ2-7|TRBV11-2|TRBD1|15
TGTGCCAGCACCCCCGGGACAGGGGGCCGTTACGAGCAGTACTTC
CASTPGTGGRYEQYF
>.|TRBJ2-7|TRBV5-1|TRBD2|16
TGCGCCAGCAGCCGGGGCGGGGCTAGCGGCTCCTACGAGCAGTACTTC
CASSRGGASGSYEQYF
>.|TRBJ1-2|TRBV29-1|TRBD1|14
TGCAGCGTTGTAGTAGGGACAGGGTCCCGTGGCTACACCTTC
CSVVVGTGSRGYTF
>once|TRBJ1-2|TRBV19|.|13
TGTGCCAGTAGTACACAGGGAAAGGATGGCTACACCTTC
CASSTQGKDGYTF
>few|TRBJ1-5|TRBV21-1|.|15
TGTGCCAGCAGCACCCTCTTGACACGATATCAGCCCCAGCATTTT
CASSTLLTRYQPQHF
>.|TRBJ2-4|TRBV28|.|17
TGTGCCAGCAAAACGGCCGCAGGGTCTCGGGTCAAAAACATTCAGTACTTC
CASKTAAGSRVKNIQYF
>.|TRBJ2-5|TRBV11-1|.|16
TGTGCCAGCAGCTTGGGCCGTAGAGTGACCCAAGAGACCCAGTACTTC
CASSLGRRVTQETQYF
>.|TRBJ1-1|TRBV29-1|.|13
TGCAGCGTTGAAGCCTGGGGGGGCACTGAAGCTTTCTTT
CSVEAWGGTEAFF
>.|TRBJ2-5|TRBV18|.|14
TGTGCCAGCTCACCAACAGGTTCCCAAGAGACCCAGTACTTC
CASSPTGSQETQYF
>.|TRBJ1-1|TRBV2|.|13
TGTGCCAGCAGTTTACACCGGAACACTGAAGCTTTCTTT
CASSLHRNTEAFF